These 21 T cell receptor beta chains were sequenced from one sample in a study of T cells in Graves' hyperthyroidism and ophthalmopathy. Authors of the study amplified TCR beta CDR3 regions from RNA transcripts. HTBI primers were the set used in a first-round RT-PCR of the TCR CDR3. TCRdb re-analysed the multiplex PCR reads in MiXCR, keeping a single row per CDR3 protein. The profile covers hundreds of thousands of distinct CDR3 sequences, with about 14% appearing a single time and over 11% taken by the ten largest. The sample comprised blood. The source is a woman aged 40 to 50 with Graves' hyperthyroidism.

This clonotype was counted only a few times. The gene calls are TRBV29-1 and TRBJ2-7; tentative D call: TRBD2 (6 bases). The CDR3 sequence is 13 residues long. CDR1 SQVTM and CDR2 ANQGSEA come from the germline V gene. V lost 6 bases and J 6 bases, leaving 18 bases between the germline ends. CDR3: CSVELSMGGEQYF. CDR3 in DNA: TGCAGCGTCGAACTGAGCATGGGAGGCGAGCAGTACTTC.

This clonotype was seen at least ten times. The CDR3: CSATTGGTVKNIQYF. CDR3 nucleotide sequence: TGCAGTGCTACGACGGGTGGGACAGTAAAAAACATTCAGTACTTC. The rearrangement uses TRBV20-1 and TRBJ2-4; 7 nucleotides align to TRBD1. Looked up from germline, CDR1 is DFQATT and CDR2 is SNEGSKA (reference sequence). J gave up 4 bases and V 4 bases, and 10 bases lay outside the gene matches. There are 15 residues in the CDR3.

This clonotype was counted ten times or more. This chain joins TRBV2 and TRBJ2-5, with TRBD1 matching over 9 bases. CDR1 and CDR2 from the germline V gene are SNHLY and FYNNEI. V lost 6 bases and J lost 5; bases outside the gene matches: 10. The CDR3 has 15 residues. CDR3 nucleotides: TGTGCCAGCAGCCTAGGGACAGGGTCGGGGGAGACCCAGTACTTC. Translation: CASSLGTGSGETQYF.

CDR3 amino acids: CASSLGQGGDQPQHF. The CDR3 bases are TGTGCCAGCAGTTTAGGACAGGGTGGCGATCAGCCCCAGCATTTT. V gene TRBV12-3 or TRBV12-4 combines with J gene TRBJ1-5; 7 positions agree with TRBD1. This CDR3 is built from 15 residues. V dropped 1 base and J dropped 5; count of bases not matched to a gene: 5.

This chain connects TRBV5-1 to TRBJ2-2; D may match TRBD1 or TRBD2 (6 bases each). Germline V gene data show CDR1 as SGHRS and CDR2 as YFSETQ. V was trimmed by 1 base and J by 7 bases, leaving 11 bases between them. The CDR3 is made up of 14 amino acids. The CDR3 bases are TGCGCCAGCAGCTTGCGGGGGCGAGGCGGGGAGCTGTTTTTT. Residues: CASSLRGRGGELFF.

This clonotype was counted ten times or more. The chain combines TRBV12-3 or TRBV12-4 with TRBJ1-1, with D perhaps TRBD1 (6 bases). V dropped 5 bases and J dropped 6 bases, with 25 bases sitting between them. CDR3 length equals 17 residues. The CDR3 sequence: CASSKPPLNTRGPEAFF. The DNA for the CDR3 is TGTGCCAGCAGTAAACCCCCTCTAAACACCAGGGGACCTGAAGCTTTCTTT.

In this sample, this clonotype turned up a few times. V gene TRBV2 combines with J gene TRBJ1-1; D remains unclear. The germline V gene has CDR1 SNHLY and CDR2 FYNNEI. V lost 3 bases and J lost 0, with 14 bases in between. The CDR3 length is 16 residues. CDR3 loop: CASSDGFQHMNTEAFF. CDR3 DNA sequence: TGTGCCAGCAGTGACGGCTTTCAACATATGAACACTGAAGCTTTCTTT.

This clonotype was observed a handful of times. The J gene is TRBJ1-2, the V gene TRBV20-1; 7 bases align to TRBD1. The junction had 0 bases not matched to a gene; V was cut back by 0 bases and J by 2 bases. CDR1 and CDR2 from the germline V gene are DFQATT and SNEGSKA (reference sequence). The CDR3 has 13 residues. The CDR3 sequence is CSARDRGNYGYTF. CDR3 sequence (DNA): TGCAGTGCTAGAGACAGGGGGAACTATGGCTACACCTTC.

In this sample, this clonotype turned up many times. DNA for the CDR3: TGTGCCAGCAGCCATGCAGGGGGAGCCCTCGAGCAGTACTTC. Its protein is CASSHAGGALEQYF. This rearrangement joins TRBV11-2 to TRBJ2-7; TRBD1 aligns across 7 bases. Germline assignment: CDR1 SGHAT and CDR2 FQNNGV. The CDR3 is 14 residues long. V lost 5 bases and J lost 6; bases outside the gene matches: 10.

This clonotype was observed many times. V gene TRBV20-1 combines with J gene TRBJ2-3; TRBD2 matches 8 bases. Trimming cost V 5 bases and J 1 base; bases outside gene matches: 14. Germline V gene data show CDR1 as DFQATT and CDR2 as SNEGSKA (reference sequence). This CDR3 is 17 amino acids long. The CDR3 region has the DNA TGCAGTGCTCGGCGGCAAAGCGGGAGTTCTGGCACAGATACGCAGTATTTT. Residues: CSARRQSGSSGTDTQYF.

This clonotype appeared a single time. The chain combines TRBV19 with TRBJ2-7; 7 bases line up with TRBD1. Germline V gives CDR1 LNHDA, CDR2 SQIVND (reference sequence). V shed 5 bases and J 5 bases; nucleotides not matched to a gene: 12. The CDR3 contains 15 residues. Here the CDR3 reads CASSGFRGQSNEQYF. CDR3 nucleotides: TGTGCCAGTAGTGGGTTCAGGGGACAGAGTAACGAGCAGTACTTC.

There are a few counts of this clonotype. This chain uses TRBV2 with TRBJ2-1, with TRBD2 matching 8 bases. The CDR3 has 18 residues. V lost 6 bases to trimming and J lost 4 bases; unmatched junction nucleotides: 17. Per germline, CDR1 SNHLY and CDR2 FYNNEI. The DNA for the CDR3 is TGTGCCAGCAGCCACACCACACACAGCGGGGGCAATTACAATGAGCAGTTCTTC. This encodes CASSHTTHSGGNYNEQFF.

V is TRBV28 and J is TRBJ2-1, with 9 bases aligning to TRBD2. This CDR3 has 16 amino acids. Germline trimming cut 5 bases from V and 8 bases from J; bases unmatched to any gene: 13. Germline values: CDR1 MDHEN, CDR2 SYDVKM. CDR3 protein: CASSIRQGLAIDEQFF. The CDR3 DNA reads as TGTGCCAGCAGTATTCGACAGGGACTAGCAATCGATGAGCAGTTCTTC.

This clonotype occurred a few times. The CDR3 coding sequence is TGTGCCAGCAGCGTGGGTCCGTCAGGGACCAATAACTATGGCTACACCTTC. It encodes CASSVGPSGTNNYGYTF. J is TRBJ1-2 and V is TRBV7-2; D is perhaps TRBD1 (5 bases). Trimming cost V 5 bases and J 1 base, with 20 bases left between them. The CDR3 has 17 amino acids. Germline V CDR1 and CDR2: SGHTA, FQGNSA.

This clonotype was seen a handful of times. The rearrangement joins TRBV20-1 to TRBJ1-2; the match to TRBD1 covers 7 bases. The junction had 8 bases not matched to a gene; V was cut back by 5 bases and J by 2 bases. The CDR3 contains 14 residues. The germline V gene encodes CDR1 DFQATT and CDR2 SNEGSKA (reference sequence). CDR3 coding DNA: TGCAGTGCTCACGACAGGGAGGCGAACTATGGCTACACCTTC. Protein: CSAHDREANYGYTF.

This clonotype was recorded many times. The chain uses TRBV27 and TRBJ2-7; TRBD1 might be the D (5 bases). V dropped 2 bases and J dropped 1 base, with 18 bases sitting between them. Germline-derived CDR1 and CDR2 are MNHEY and SMNVEV (reference sequence). This CDR3 has 17 residues. The CDR3 DNA reads TGTGCCAGCAGTTTAAGACAGCCTCGTGACTTTTCCTACGAGCAGTACTTC. It specifies CASSLRQPRDFSYEQYF.

The chain combines TRBV29-1 with TRBJ1-1; D uncertain. This CDR3 is built from 10 residues. Germline lookup yields CDR1 SQVTM and CDR2 ANQGSEA. V gave up 1 base and J gave up 7 bases, with 4 bases separating them. The CDR3 sequence is CSVEVGEAFF. CDR3 nucleotides: TGCAGCGTTGAAGTAGGTGAAGCTTTCTTT. Full variable domain (outside the CDR3, taken from reference TRBV29-1 and TRBJ1-1): SAVISQKPSRDICQRGTSLTIQCQVDSQVTMMFWYRQQPGQSLTLIATANQGSEATYESGFVIDKFPISRPNLTFSTLTVSNMSPEDSSIYLCSVEVGEAFFGQGTRLTVV.

This clonotype was seen many times. The chain joins TRBV12-3 or TRBV12-4 to TRBJ1-3, with D maybe TRBD1 (6 bases). This CDR3 has 15 residues. The V gene lost 5 bases and the J gene lost 1 base, with 12 bases spanning the gap. The CDR3 DNA follows: TGTGCCAGCAGTCCGACAGGCGGATCTGGAAACACCATATATTTT. Its translation is CASSPTGGSGNTIYF.

J is TRBJ2-3 and V is TRBV12-3 or TRBV12-4; 11 bases are shared with TRBD2. The CDR3 has 15 residues. Germline trimming cut 7 bases from V and 2 bases from J; bases unmatched to any gene: 5. The CDR3 here is CASTSGRLLTDTQYF. DNA for the CDR3: TGTGCCAGCACTAGCGGGAGGCTGCTCACAGATACGCAGTATTTT.

This clonotype was seen repeatedly, ten times or more. The chain is built from TRBV28 and TRBJ1-5, with 7 bases that match TRBD1. The germline gives CDR1 MDHEN, CDR2 SYDVKM. The CDR3 runs 16 residues. V was pared by 5 bases and J by 7 bases, with 14 bases of the junction left unmatched. The CDR3 DNA is TGTGCCAGCAGTCCCCCGACAGGGAAGGGGTTCCAGCCCCAGCATTTT. Its protein is CASSPPTGKGFQPQHF.

This clonotype was recorded many times. This rearrangement joins TRBV6-1 to TRBJ2-5, with 10 positions matching TRBD2. The CDR3 covers 15 residues. J was trimmed by 4 bases and V by 7 bases; bases with no gene match: 9. Germline V gives CDR1 MNHNS, CDR2 SASEGT. CDR3 in DNA: TGTGCCAGCACTAAGCGGGAGGGCCGTGGAGAGACCCAGTACTTC. Translation gives CASTKREGRGETQYF.